This T cell receptor beta chain was identified during a study of blood T cell repertoires in COVID-19. Germline CDR1 WSHSY, CDR2 SAAADI. The J segment lost 7 bases and the V segment lost 6 bases, leaving 11 bases of the junction unmatched. The CDR3 extends over 14 amino acids. In the study's own analysis: Quantification of nucleated cells was approximated via reference gene primer amplification. The data were produced by immunoSEQ multiplex PCR, yet TCRdb's version contains in-frame clones alone and is incomplete. D and trimming come from the DNA, and the V and J calls and clone size come from that table. Here the sample spans almost 400,000 clones, 70% to 90% being singletons.

Input material: PBMCs or T cells enriched from blood (not recorded which). This TCR derives from a woman between 25 and 40 years old with acute COVID-19. This sequence joins TRBV10-2 and TRBJ2-7, with 8 positions matching TRBD2. CDR3 region: CASRSSGVPGEQYF. The CDR3 DNA reads TGCGCCAGCAGAAGTAGCGGGGTACCGGGTGAGCAGTACTTC.